This note documents a single T cell receptor (beta chain) sequence. The antigen is undetermined. The CDR3 totals 15 residues. Germline V gene lookup returns CDR1 SGHRS and CDR2 YFSETQ. V lost 3 bases and J 4 bases, leaving 15 bases between the germline ends. The sample belongs to a study of long-term antiretroviral therapy in people with HIV. Findings and caveats of the study: Regardless of time point, clones expanded before ART dominated the repertoire. Controls showed broader CDR3 length ranges than did the HIV repertoires.

immunoSEQ v3.0 was run at survey level. The data were produced by immunoSEQ multiplex PCR, yet TCRdb's version contains in-frame clones alone and is incomplete. The sample shows over 10,000 clones, about 85% of them seen only once. The material was unsorted PBMCs, obtained 2.1 years after starting antiretroviral therapy. The gene calls are TRBV5-1 and TRBJ2-3, with D tentatively TRBD2 (6 bases). This sequence originates from a woman aged 40 to 49 with HIV. CDR3 sequence reads: CASSWYRREADTQYF. In DNA form, the CDR3 reads TGCGCCAGCAGCTGGTACAGGAGGGAGGCAGATACGCAGTATTTT.